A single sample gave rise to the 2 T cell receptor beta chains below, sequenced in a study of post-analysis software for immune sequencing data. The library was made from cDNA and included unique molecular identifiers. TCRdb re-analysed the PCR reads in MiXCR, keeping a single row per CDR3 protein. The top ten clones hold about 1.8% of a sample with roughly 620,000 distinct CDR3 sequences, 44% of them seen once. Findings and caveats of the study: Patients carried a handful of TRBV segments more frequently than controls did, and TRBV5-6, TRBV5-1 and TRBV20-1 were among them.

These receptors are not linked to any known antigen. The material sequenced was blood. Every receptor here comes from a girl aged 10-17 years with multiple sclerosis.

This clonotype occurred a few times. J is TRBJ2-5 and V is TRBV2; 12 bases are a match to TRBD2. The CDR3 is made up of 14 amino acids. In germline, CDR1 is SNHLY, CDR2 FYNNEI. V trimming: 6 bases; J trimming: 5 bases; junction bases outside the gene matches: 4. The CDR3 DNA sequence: TGTGCCAGCAGGACTAGCGGGGGTGCGGAGACCCAGTACTTC. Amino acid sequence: CASRTSGGAETQYF.

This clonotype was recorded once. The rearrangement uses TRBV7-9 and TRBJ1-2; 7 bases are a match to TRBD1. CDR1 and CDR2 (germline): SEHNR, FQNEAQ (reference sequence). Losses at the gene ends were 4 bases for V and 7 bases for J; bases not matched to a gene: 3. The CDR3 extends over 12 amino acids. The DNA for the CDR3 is TGTGCCAGCAGCTCGACAGGGCCTGGCTACACCTTC. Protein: CASSSTGPGYTF.